These 10 T cell receptor beta chains originate from one sample sequenced in a study of siplizumab effects on memory and regulatory T cells. Using immunoSEQ multiplex PCR, the repertoire was profiled, and TCRdb retains in-frame clones only, with some absent. The sample contains 90,000 to 95,000 clones, around 95% of which appear only once. Input material: naive CD4+ T cells sorted from blood. All receptors derive from a human donor in good health.

The table lists this clone with a count of one. This chain uses TRBV2 with TRBJ2-1; the match to TRBD1 covers 8 bases. V lost 6 bases, J lost 2 bases, and 9 bases stayed unmatched. Germline-derived CDR1 and CDR2 are SNHLY and FYNNEI. The CDR3 totals 16 residues. The CDR3 sequence: CASRTSRTGTYNEQFF. The CDR3 nucleotides are TGTGCCAGCAGAACCTCTAGGACAGGGACCTACAATGAGCAGTTCTTC. The full variable domain, with the rest looked up from reference TRBV2 and TRBJ2-1, is EPEVTQTPSHQVTQMGQEVILRCVPISNHLYFYWYRQILGQKVEFLVSFYNNEISEKSEIFDDQFSVERPDGSNFTLKIRSTKLEDSAMYFCASRTSRTGTYNEQFFGPGTRLTVL.

The chain combines TRBV6-5 with TRBJ1-5; D ambiguous. The ends were cut back, 6 bases at V and 3 bases at J, with 9 bases in the middle. The CDR3 consists of 13 residues. CDR1 and CDR2 (germline): MNHEY, SVGAGI. CDR3 nucleotide sequence: TGTGCCAGCAGAGGAGGGATCAATCAGCCCCAGCATTTT. As protein: CASRGGINQPQHF.

This clone was recorded a few times. The V call is TRBV5-1, the J call TRBJ1-1, with D possibly being TRBD1 (5 bases). V was shortened by 2 bases and J by 8 bases, with 10 bases between the two germline ends. The CDR3 runs to 12 residues. The germline gives CDR1 SGHRS, CDR2 YFSETQ. CDR3 sequence reads: CASSFASGEAFF. The CDR3 DNA follows: TGCGCCAGCAGCTTCGCATCAGGGGAAGCTTTCTTT.

The V gene is TRBV6-5, the J gene TRBJ1-5; tentatively, D is TRBD1 (5 bases). Germline V lookup: CDR1 MNHEY, CDR2 SVGAGI. This CDR3 is 15 amino acids long. Trimming removed 4 bases from V and 0 bases from J, with 10 bases in between. CDR3 amino acids: CASSFTTDSNQPQHF. CDR3 bases: TGTGCCAGCAGTTTTACGACAGATAGCAATCAGCCCCAGCATTTT.

The chain carries TRBV19 and TRBJ2-3; TRBD1 is a possible D gene (6 bases). This CDR3 contains 14 residues. The V and J ends lost 5 bases and 0 bases respectively, with 9 bases between them. Germline V CDR1 and CDR2: LNHDA, SQIVND (reference sequence). Here the CDR3 reads CASSEQGSTDTQYF. CDR3 DNA: TGTGCCAGTAGTGAGCAGGGGAGCACAGATACGCAGTATTTT.

This clone has just one count. This chain connects TRBV27 to TRBJ1-1; D uncertain. The CDR3 contains 13 residues. Germline CDR1 and CDR2: MNHEY and SMNVEV (reference sequence). The V end was cut by 1 base, the J end by 6 bases, with 9 bases between. In nucleotides, the CDR3 is TGTGCCAGCAGTTTATACTCCAGACCTGAAGCTTTCTTT. Its protein is CASSLYSRPEAFF.

V usage is TRBV6-5 and J usage is TRBJ2-7; TRBD1 matches at 9 bases. Germline CDR1 and CDR2: MNHEY and SVGAGI. CDR3 length: 16 residues. With V trimmed by 2 bases and J by 2 bases, 7 bases remained unmatched. In DNA, the CDR3 is TGTGCCAGCAGTTACCTCAGACAGGGGGTACCCTACGAGCAGTACTTC. It encodes CASSYLRQGVPYEQYF.

V gene TRBV5-1 combines with J gene TRBJ2-7, with 7 bases aligning to TRBD1. The CDR3 contains 15 residues. Trimming took 6 bases from V and 2 from J; bases not matched to a gene: 11. Germline-derived CDR1 and CDR2 are SGHRS and YFSETQ. The CDR3 here is CASMDGGTAAYEQYF. The CDR3 nucleotides are TGCGCCAGCATGGATGGTGGGACAGCTGCCTACGAGCAGTACTTC.

V and J are TRBV12-5 and TRBJ1-1; D not certain. Trimming shortened V by 0 bases and J by 7 bases, and 3 bases separated the two germline ends. Germline V gene lookup returns CDR1 LGHNT and CDR2 FRNRAP. This CDR3 is 11 amino acids long. CDR3 sequence (DNA): TGTGCTAGTGGTTTGGTAAGTGAAGCTTTCTTT. It codes for CASGLVSEAFF.

The CDR3 DNA follows: TGTGCCAGCAGTTACGGGCTAGCAGGGGATACGCAGTATTTT. Protein: CASSYGLAGDTQYF. The chain employs TRBV6-5 and TRBJ2-3, with D possibly being TRBD1 or TRBD2 (5 bases each). This CDR3 has 14 amino acids. Trimming took 2 bases from V and 6 from J, leaving 12 bases between them. CDR1 and CDR2 from the germline V gene are MNHEY and SVGAGI.